These 8 T cell receptor beta chains came from one sample sequenced in a study of blood T cells in healthy people across ages. For the second PCR, which ran for roughly 6 to 11 cycles, a sample-barcoded 5' primer and a J-beta primer mix were used. TCRdb re-analysed the 5' RACE reads in MiXCR, keeping a single row per CDR3 protein. Here the sample spans fewer than 900,000 distinct CDR3 sequences, under 40% being singletons. Sequencing was carried out using blood. The receptors shown here come from a young man in good health.

This clonotype has only a few counts. The chain is built from TRBV5-1 and TRBJ2-1; D tentatively reads TRBD1 or TRBD2 (6 bases each). Germline values: CDR1 SGHRS, CDR2 YFSETQ. The CDR3 has 13 amino acids. Trimming cost V 5 bases and J 7 bases, with 13 bases left between them. This chain's CDR3 is CASRQGGGNEQFF. CDR3 bases: TGCGCCAGCAGACAGGGCGGAGGGAATGAGCAGTTCTTC.

Only a few counts were recorded for this clonotype. The J gene is TRBJ2-5, the V gene TRBV4-3, with TRBD2 matching 9 bases. The CDR3 length is 16 residues. Losses at the gene ends were 0 bases for V and 5 bases for J; bases not matched to a gene: 7. Germline V gene sequence: CDR1 LGHNA, CDR2 YSLEER. For the CDR3, the DNA is TGCGCCAGCAGCCAAGATACAGCGGGGGGCGGGGAGACCCAGTACTTC. Its protein is CASSQDTAGGGETQYF.

This clonotype was observed once. The J gene is TRBJ1-2, the V gene TRBV20-1; D is undetermined. Germline V CDR1 and CDR2: DFQATT, SNEGSKA (reference sequence). The V end lost 7 bases, the J end lost 2 bases, and 11 bases lay between the germline ends. This CDR3 is built from 12 residues. CDR3 DNA: TGCAGTGTGCGGGTTCCAAACTATGGCTACACCTTC. Amino acid sequence: CSVRVPNYGYTF.

CDR3 region: CASSLEAESTDTQYF. The CDR3, as DNA: TGCGCCAGCAGCTTGGAAGCAGAGAGCACAGATACGCAGTATTTT. V gene TRBV5-1 combines with J gene TRBJ2-3; D is unresolved. V was pared by 0 bases and J by 0 bases, with 8 bases between. Germline values: CDR1 SGHRS, CDR2 YFSETQ. This CDR3 has 15 amino acids.

The chain recombines TRBV12-3 or TRBV12-4 with TRBJ1-1; TRBD1 might be the D (5 bases). Trimming left V 7 bases short and J 8 bases short, with 11 bases between. The CDR3 loop spans 11 amino acids. In DNA, the CDR3 is TGTGCCAGCAACCTAGGGACGGAAGCTTTCTTT. Protein sequence: CASNLGTEAFF.

This clonotype was counted ten times or more. The chain carries TRBV5-1 and TRBJ1-6, with D perhaps TRBD1 (5 bases). CDR1 and CDR2 from the germline V gene are SGHRS and YFSETQ. V was cut by 4 bases and J by 8 bases, with 10 bases left in between. The CDR3 is 13 residues long. CDR3 in amino acids: CASSVGGDSPLHF. The CDR3 DNA reads TGCGCCAGCAGCGTGGGGGGTGATTCACCCCTCCACTTT. Using reference TRBV5-1 and TRBJ1-6 for the parts outside the CDR3, the full variable domain is KAGVTQTPRYLIKTRGQQVTLSCSPISGHRSVSWYQQTPGQGLQFLFEYFSETQRNKGNFPGRFSGRQFSNSRSEMNVSTLELGDSALYLCASSVGGDSPLHFGNGTRLTVT.

This clonotype was seen a few times. A much larger clone is a single base away; this may be a read error. The chain couples TRBV28 to TRBJ2-3; TRBD2 agrees at 7 bases. CDR1 and CDR2 from the germline V gene are MDHEN and SYDVKM. The CDR3 totals 15 residues. The ends lost 4 bases at V and 0 bases at J; junction bases unmatched: 4. The CDR3: CASSWEGLSTDTQYF. The CDR3 DNA sequence: TGTGCCAGCAGTTGGGAGGGACTCAGCACAGATACGCAGTATTTT. Based on the CDR3 plus reference TRBV28 and TRBJ2-3, the full variable domain is DVKVTQSSRYLVKRTGEKVFLECVQDMDHENMFWYRQDPGLGLRLIYFSYDVKMKEKGDIPEGYSVSREKKERFSLILESASTNQTSMYLCASSWEGLSTDTQYFGPGTRLTVL.

This clonotype was counted at least ten times. The V and J genes are TRBV20-1 and TRBJ2-3; 8 bases are shared with TRBD2. The CDR3 has 10 residues. The ends lost 6 bases at V and 12 bases at J; junction bases unmatched: 5. The germline gives CDR1 DFQATT, CDR2 SNEGSKA (reference sequence). Here the CDR3 reads CSAISGVQYF. The DNA for the CDR3 is TGCAGTGCGATTAGCGGGGTCCAGTATTTT.